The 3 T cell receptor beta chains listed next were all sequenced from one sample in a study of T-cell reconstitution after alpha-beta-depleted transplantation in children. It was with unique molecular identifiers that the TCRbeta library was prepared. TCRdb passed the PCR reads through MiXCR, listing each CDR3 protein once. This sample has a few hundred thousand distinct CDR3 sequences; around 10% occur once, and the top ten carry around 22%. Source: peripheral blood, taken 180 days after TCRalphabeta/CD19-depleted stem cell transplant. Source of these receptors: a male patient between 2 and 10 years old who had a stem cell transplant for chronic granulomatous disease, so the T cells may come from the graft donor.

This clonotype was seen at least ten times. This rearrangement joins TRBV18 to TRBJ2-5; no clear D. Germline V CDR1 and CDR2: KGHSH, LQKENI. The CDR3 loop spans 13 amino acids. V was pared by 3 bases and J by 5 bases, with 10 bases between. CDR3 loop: CASSPGLLETQYF. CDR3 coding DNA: TGTGCCAGCTCACCGGGCTTGCTGGAGACCCAGTACTTC.

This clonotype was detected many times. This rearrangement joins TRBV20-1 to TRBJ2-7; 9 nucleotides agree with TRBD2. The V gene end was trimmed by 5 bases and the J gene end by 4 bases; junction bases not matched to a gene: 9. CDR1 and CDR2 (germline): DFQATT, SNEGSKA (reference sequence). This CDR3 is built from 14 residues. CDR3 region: CSAPYSGSVYEQYF. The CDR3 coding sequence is TGCAGTGCTCCCTATAGCGGGAGCGTATACGAGCAGTACTTC.

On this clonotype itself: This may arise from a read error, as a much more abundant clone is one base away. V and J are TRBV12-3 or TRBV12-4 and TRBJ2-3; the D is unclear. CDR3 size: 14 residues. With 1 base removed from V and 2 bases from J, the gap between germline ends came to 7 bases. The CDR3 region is CASSLGNFTDTQYF. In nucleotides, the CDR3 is TGTGCCAGCAGTTTAGGTAACTTCACAGATACGCAGTATTTT.